The clone carrying this T cell receptor (beta chain) came up a few times. Trimming at V came to 6 bases and at J to 5 bases, leaving 6 bases not matched to a gene. This CDR3 is 13 amino acids long. Germline CDR1 reads SGHKS; CDR2 reads YYEKEE (reference sequence). This sample was included in a study of blood T cell repertoires in COVID-19. Background on the study: Sites in the United States, Italy and Spain provided acute and convalescent COVID-19 samples. T cells, B-cell-depleted T cells, or PBMCs provided the cDNA or gDNA that served as material.

Produced via immunoSEQ multiplex PCR; TCRdb's table is partial and in-frame only. This table holds hundreds of thousands of clones, over 80% found once. This chain connects TRBV5-5 to TRBJ2-7; TRBD1 matches 9 bases. The clonotype was recovered from a woman younger than 45 with COVID-19, enrolled during active disease. What was sequenced was peripheral blood. This chain's CDR3 is CASNPTGGDEQYF. The CDR3 nucleotides are TGTGCCAGCAACCCGACAGGGGGGGACGAGCAGTACTTC.